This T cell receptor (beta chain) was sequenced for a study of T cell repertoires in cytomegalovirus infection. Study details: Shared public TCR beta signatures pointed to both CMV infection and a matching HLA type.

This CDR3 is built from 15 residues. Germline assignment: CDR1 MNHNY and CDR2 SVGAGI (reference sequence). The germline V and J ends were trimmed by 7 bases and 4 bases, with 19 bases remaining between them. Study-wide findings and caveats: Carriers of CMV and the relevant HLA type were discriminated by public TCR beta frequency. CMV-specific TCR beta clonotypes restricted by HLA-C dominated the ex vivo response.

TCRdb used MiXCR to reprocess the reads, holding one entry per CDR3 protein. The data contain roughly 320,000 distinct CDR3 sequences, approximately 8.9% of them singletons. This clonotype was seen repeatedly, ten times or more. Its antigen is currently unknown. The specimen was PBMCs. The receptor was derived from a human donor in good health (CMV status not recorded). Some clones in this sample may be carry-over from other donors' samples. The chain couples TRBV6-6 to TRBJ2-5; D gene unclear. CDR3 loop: CASTADLGYRETQYF. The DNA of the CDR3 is TGTGCCAGCACCGCAGATCTAGGGTATCGAGAGACCCAGTACTTC.